Sequencing of this TCR beta chain was carried out in a study of cytomegalovirus exposure and HLA in healthy donors (dated by TCRdb to the late 2010s). Broadly, across the study: An earlier analysis of some 500 of the donors reported roughly 300 Gb of sequence data and more than 90 million unique TCR beta sequences from roughly 200 million T cells. Approximately 300 gigabases of sequencing data and 70 million to 95 million unique TCR sequences made up an early release that covered under 750 HLA-typed donors. Among the 398 genotyped donors, around 79% belonged to the genetic ancestry cluster associated with self-reported Caucasian donors. The aim of the study was to test whether cataloging public T cell receptors could identify signatures of past pathogen exposure. Using immunosequencing, the study profiled T cell repertoires from 550 to 750 subjects and related those repertoires to cytomegalovirus serostatus. A separate validation cohort of 100 to 150 different subjects was used in addition to the roughly 670-subject first cohort. To predict cytomegalovirus infection status, the study brought together high-throughput TCR immunosequencing, statistical association of individual TCRs with disease status, and machine learning. To study patterns of TCR occurrence, a later analysis re-analyzed previously published TCR beta repertoires from just over 650 donors and added high-resolution HLA genotyping. Rather than drawing on any new phenotypic data, the later analysis identified candidate immune exposures from TCR beta sequences and the way those sequences occurred across donors. To decide whether each TCR beta V gene segment behaved as functional or pseudogenic, an earlier analysis of 587 of the donors relied on high-throughput TCR beta sequencing. Alongside the repertoire data, information on donor age, sex, ethnicity and CMV serostatus was compiled. In a later genetic analysis, genome-wide SNP genotypes for about three fifths of the roughly 670 donors were used, and that subset was treated as a discovery cohort. Every repertoire in the discovery cohort had been generated on one and the same sequencing platform. Both class I and class II loci were covered by HLA typing, at four-digit resolution. The number of typed donors differed by locus: 629-630 for A, B, C, DRB1 and DQB1; some 500 for DQA1; around 610 for DPA1; and some 470 for DPB1. Five DR-DQ haplotypes were treated as single units for association and clustering because of strong linkage in the cohort. On average, around 230,000 unique TCR beta nucleotide sequences were sequenced per donor among several hundred genotyped donors of the cohort, with roughly 18% of those sequences being non-productive.

From V the trimming removes 0 bases and from J it removes 10 bases, while the gene matches leave 12 bases of the junction unaccounted for. From the germline V gene, CDR1 is SGHAT and CDR2 is FQNNGV. Reading from cysteine to phenylalanine, the CDR3 counts 17 amino acids. Of the read, only the CDR3 DNA is kept; its 51 bases are in frame from base 1. In the case of this clone: Its antigen remains undetermined. No base qualities exist here, and no much larger clone lies one base off it.

The cohort comprised some 730 healthy bone marrow donors. At the time of sampling, every cohort member was nominally healthy, though immune exposures that went unrecorded were likely present. The donor was CMV seropositive and belonged to the group of more than 250 seropositive cohort members. Each donor provided a peripheral blood sample, and peripheral blood mononuclear cells were used for TCR beta sequencing. The Qiagen DNeasy Blood Extraction Kit was used to extract genomic DNA from the blood cell samples. What the work shows at the level of the full study, not this receptor alone: For the cohort, immune exposure information was limited to CMV serostatus. In a later analysis, most CMV-associated TCR beta chains were found to appear HLA-restricted, with HLA associations seemingly driven largely by CMV exposure. A later genetic analysis reported fewer N-insertions in productive TCRs among donors in an Asian-associated ancestry cluster than the roughly 640-donor mean. Because HLA typing was unavailable for some donors at each locus, only the typed subset was used in association tests. In a later analysis, the rate of TCR association differed among HLA loci, with DRB1 alleles having the most associated TCRs and HLA-C alleles having the fewest. Most TCR sequences were observed very rarely across donors, whereas some public TCRs were present in many individuals. In vitro tests confirmed that a few of the cytomegalovirus-associated TCR beta chains recognize cytomegalovirus antigens. Compared with equally common non-associated chains, HLA-associated TCR beta chains in a later analysis were more clonally expanded and had lower generation probabilities. This cohort had only TCR beta chains sequenced, and the lack of alpha or paired-chain data limited which features could be detected. In a later analysis, some 18,000 TCR beta sequences were associated with specific HLA alleles at a false discovery rate of 0.05. Some IMGT-functional V segments, including TRBV6-2 and TRBV6-3, could not be distinguished by the 87-base-pair reads and were therefore excluded. The sequencing pipeline was judged likely to have produced a cluster of highly shared sequence variants as a technical artifact. Strong co-occurrence of HLA alleles, especially DR and DQ, made assigning TCR associations to individual alleles difficult. The authors suggested that the approach could potentially be generalized to other disease states and immunological phenotypes. In an earlier analysis of fewer than 750 of the donors, most TCR beta V segments were observed in productive rearrangements about 87% or about 30% of the time, broadly matching IMGT annotations. Several of the top co-occurrence clusters appeared to be linked to parvovirus B19, influenza, CMV and Epstein-Barr virus, according to a later analysis. In the study, 150 to 200 TCR beta chains were listed as associated with cytomegalovirus. Linkage disequilibrium might explain the correlated functional status among segregating V segments, but an unknown experimental factor could not be ruled out. Roughly 15 rarely observed V segments, including chromosome 9 orphons, were excluded from the earlier analysis of a few hundred of the donors because counts were too low. The classifier was reported to diagnose cytomegalovirus status with high specificity and sensitivity in both the original cohort and the validation cohort. A further reported finding was that TCR beta sequences accurately predicted the HLA-A and HLA-B alleles for most subjects in the first cohort. Sequencing depth was assumed to be roughly uniform across donors in the presence/absence analyses, though that assumption may not hold. A later genetic analysis associated a missense DCLRE1C variant with V-gene and J-gene trimming of TCR beta chains, and an independent cohort replicated the association.

Library construction relied on the immunoSEQ multiplex PCR assay. A mixture of 60 forward primers for TCR Vbeta segments and 13 reverse primers for TCR Jbeta segments was used in the multiplex PCR. The CDR3 region of rearranged TCR beta genes was amplified from genomic DNA with a multiplex PCR assay. On the Illumina HiSeq System, the amplified TCR beta libraries were sequenced as 87-base-pair reads. In the authors' own workflow: Across the 640 or so repertoires, a later analysis counted about 81 million unique TCR beta chains, roughly 11 million of which were shared by at least two donors. A nearest-neighbor algorithm error-corrected the raw reads and collapsed the reads into unique sequences, merging closely related sequences to remove PCR and sequencing errors. CDR3 sequences were aligned to IMGT reference sequences to assign V, D and J gene segments. For a sequence to be retained, a match of at least six nucleotides was required to both a V gene segment and a J gene segment. A rearrangement was called productive if the CDR3 had no stop codons and remained in frame with V and J, and every other rearrangement was called non-productive. Following IMGT convention, CDR3 was defined as the stretch from the second conserved V-encoded cysteine up to the conserved J-encoded phenylalanine. Sequences without an unambiguous match to a single V gene segment were excluded from the earlier analysis of a few hundred of the donors. In an earlier analysis of about 590 of the donors, a V segment was called functional when productive rearrangements were above 56.7%, and segregating when the standard deviation between donors exceeded 5%. A statistical classification framework was built to diagnose cytomegalovirus status from the catalog of TCR beta chain sequences. A later analysis assigned V and J genes by comparing TCR nucleotide sequences with IMGT/GENE-DB human TR gene sequences. A later analysis assigned CDR3 sequences and most-parsimonious VDJ recombination scenarios with the TCRdist pipeline. In a later analysis, each TCR beta chain was defined by its CDR3 amino acid sequence together with its V-gene family, and reads lacking a unique V-gene family were excluded. A later analysis removed nearly 600 highly shared, low-generation-probability nucleotide sequences to deal with suspected cross-contamination and a sequencing artifact. In a later analysis, a clonal expansion index for each public chain was calculated from normalized within-repertoire ranks of inferred template counts. In a later analysis, generation probabilities were computed using a VDJ recombination model fitted to out-of-frame rearrangements, and the results were checked against IGoR. In a later analysis, hypergeometric tests were used to score TCR-TCR, TCR-HLA and TCR-CMV co-occurrence, with a repertoire-size bias correction applied to TCR pairs. A later analysis estimated false discovery rates by permuting HLA or CMV assignments 20 times. In a later analysis, co-occurring TCRs were grouped using DBSCAN, and TCRdist sequence similarity was added for clustering within HLA-allele-positive subsets. Repertoires with fewer than 30,000 or more than 120,000 public chains, plus five repertoires with anomalous nucleotide sharing, were excluded from co-occurrence clustering. Entries here come from immuneACCESS through TCRdb and include only in-frame sequences with V and J called. Some clones fail to appear in such tables; in the studies checked, an unresolved V gene covers under half of the shortfall, and the cause of the remainder is unknown. The DNA was the basis for D and trimming; V, J and clone size are from that table. In all, the sample holds 70,000 or so clones, and 85% to 90% of those were seen once. 9% to 13% of the sample rests with the top ten.

The receptor's source is a woman under 40 in good health and CMV-seropositive. Sequencing input: PBMCs. Recombination connected TRBV11-2 to TRBJ2-1, with 10 central nucleotides matching TRBD2. The encoded CDR3 is CASSLEMASGSSGEQFF. The nucleotides are TGTGCCAGCAGCTTAGAGATGGCTAGCGGGAGCAGCGGGGAGCAGTTCTTC.